A single TCR beta chain is shown here with its context. Antigen unknown. A much more abundant neighbour one base away suggests this may be a read error. This specimen belongs to a study of Graves' ophthalmopathy and Graves' hyperthyroidism. The CDR3 spans 13 residues. Germline V gene lookup returns CDR1 LNHNV and CDR2 YYDKDF (reference sequence). RNA transcripts provided the template for amplifying TCR beta CDR3 regions. Second-round multiplex PCR followed a first-round RT-PCR using HTBI primers. TCRdb recomputed calls from the multiplex PCR reads with MiXCR, one row per CDR3 protein. This table has hundreds of thousands of distinct CDR3 sequences, about an eighth appearing once. Ophthalmopathy donors were characterized by moderate-to-severe activity, CAS of at least 3, NOSPECS of at least 4, and duration under 3 months. Study results and limitations: A 13-signature model separated ophthalmopathy from stable hyperthyroidism, just over 85% sensitivity, around 81% specificity.

The chain carries TRBV15 and TRBJ1-1; D is unclear. The source of this sequence is a woman in her twenties or thirties with Graves' ophthalmopathy. Sequences were obtained from blood. The CDR3 DNA follows: TGTGCCACCAGCAGAGGACGTGACACTGAAGCTTGCTTT. Protein sequence: CATSRGRDTEACF.